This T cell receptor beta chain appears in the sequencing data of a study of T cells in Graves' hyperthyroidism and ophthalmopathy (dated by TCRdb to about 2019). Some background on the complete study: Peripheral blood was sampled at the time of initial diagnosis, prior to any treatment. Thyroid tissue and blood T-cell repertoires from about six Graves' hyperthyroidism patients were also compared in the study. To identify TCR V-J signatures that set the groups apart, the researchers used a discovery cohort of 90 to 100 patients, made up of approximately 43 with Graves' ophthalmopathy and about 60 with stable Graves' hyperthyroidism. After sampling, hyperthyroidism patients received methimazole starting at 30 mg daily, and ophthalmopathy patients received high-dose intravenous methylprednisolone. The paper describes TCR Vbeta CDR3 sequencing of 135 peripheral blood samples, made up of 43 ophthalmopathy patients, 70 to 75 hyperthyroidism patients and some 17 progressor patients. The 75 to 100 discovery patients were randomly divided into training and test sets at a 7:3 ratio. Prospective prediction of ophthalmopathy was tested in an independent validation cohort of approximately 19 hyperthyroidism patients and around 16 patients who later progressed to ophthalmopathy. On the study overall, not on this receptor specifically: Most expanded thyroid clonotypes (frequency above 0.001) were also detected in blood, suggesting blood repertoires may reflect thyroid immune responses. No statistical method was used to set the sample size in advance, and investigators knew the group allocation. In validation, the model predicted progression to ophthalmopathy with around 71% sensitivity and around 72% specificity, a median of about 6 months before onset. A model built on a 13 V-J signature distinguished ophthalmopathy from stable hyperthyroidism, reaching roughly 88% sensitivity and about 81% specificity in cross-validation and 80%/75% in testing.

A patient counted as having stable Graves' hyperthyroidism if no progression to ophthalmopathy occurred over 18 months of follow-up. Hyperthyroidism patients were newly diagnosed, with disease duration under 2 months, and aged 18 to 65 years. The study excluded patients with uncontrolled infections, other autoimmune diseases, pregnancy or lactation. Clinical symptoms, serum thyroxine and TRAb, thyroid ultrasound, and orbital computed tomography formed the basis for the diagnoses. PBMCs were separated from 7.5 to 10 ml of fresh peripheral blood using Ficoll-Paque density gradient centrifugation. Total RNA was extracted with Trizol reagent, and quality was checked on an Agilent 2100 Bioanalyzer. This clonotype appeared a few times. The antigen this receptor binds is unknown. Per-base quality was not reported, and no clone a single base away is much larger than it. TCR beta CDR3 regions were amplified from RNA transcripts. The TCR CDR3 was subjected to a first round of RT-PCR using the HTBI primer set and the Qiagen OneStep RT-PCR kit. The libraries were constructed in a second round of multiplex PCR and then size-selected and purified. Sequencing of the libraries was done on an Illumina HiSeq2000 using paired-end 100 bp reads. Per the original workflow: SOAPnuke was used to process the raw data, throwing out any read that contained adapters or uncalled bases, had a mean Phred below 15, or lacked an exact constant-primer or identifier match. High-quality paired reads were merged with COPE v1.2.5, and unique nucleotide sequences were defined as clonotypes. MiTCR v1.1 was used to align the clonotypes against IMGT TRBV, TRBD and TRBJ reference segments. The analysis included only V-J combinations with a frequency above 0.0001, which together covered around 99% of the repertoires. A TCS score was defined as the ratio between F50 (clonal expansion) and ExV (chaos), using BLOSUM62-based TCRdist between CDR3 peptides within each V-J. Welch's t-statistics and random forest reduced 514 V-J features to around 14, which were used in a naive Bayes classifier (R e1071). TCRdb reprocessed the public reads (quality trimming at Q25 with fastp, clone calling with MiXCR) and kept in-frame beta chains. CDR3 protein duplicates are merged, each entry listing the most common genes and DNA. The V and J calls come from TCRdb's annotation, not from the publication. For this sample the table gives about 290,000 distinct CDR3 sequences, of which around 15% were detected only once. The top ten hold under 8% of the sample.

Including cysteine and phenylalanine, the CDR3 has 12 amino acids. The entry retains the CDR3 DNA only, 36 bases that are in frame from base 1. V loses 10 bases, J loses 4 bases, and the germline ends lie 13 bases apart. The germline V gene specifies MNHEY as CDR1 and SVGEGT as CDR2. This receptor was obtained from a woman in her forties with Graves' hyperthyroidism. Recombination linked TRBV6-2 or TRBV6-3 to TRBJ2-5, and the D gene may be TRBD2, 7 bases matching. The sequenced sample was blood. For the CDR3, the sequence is CATRRGGETQYF. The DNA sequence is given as TGTGCCACCCGGAGGGGGGGAGAGACCCAGTACTTC.